A selection of T cell receptor beta chains follows, all from one sample in a study of blood T cell repertoires in COVID-19. The repertoire was sequenced with immunoSEQ multiplex PCR; TCRdb's copy has only in-frame clones and lacks some. Of about 170,000 clones in the sample, 86% were seen once. The material sequenced was peripheral blood. These TCRs come from a man in his 70s with acute or convalescent COVID-19. CDR3s include the opening cysteine and the closing phenylalanine or tryptophan. Each record gives: J gene, clone size, V gene, D gene, CDR3 DNA, CDR3 protein. The D gene is left open where the match is weak. Expanded clones are given a class, and other clones once, few, many or no size at all.

J: TRBJ1-2
size: .
V: TRBV27
D: .
DNA: TGTGCCAGCAGTTCCGACTCAGCTAACTATGGCTACACCTTC
CDR3: CASSSDSANYGYTF

J: TRBJ1-2
size: .
V: TRBV4-2
D: .
DNA: TGTGCCAGCAGCCAGGACACCAGCTATGGCTACACCTTC
CDR3: CASSQDTSYGYTF

J: TRBJ2-7
size: .
V: TRBV30
D: TRBD2
DNA: TGTGCCTGGAGTGTAGGCTCGAGCGGGAGCTGGGGAACCTACGAGCAGTACTTC
CDR3: CAWSVGSSGSWGTYEQYF

J: TRBJ2-1
size: .
V: TRBV11-3
D: .
DNA: TGTGCCAGCAGCCCAACAACAGGGAGACAATACAATGAGCAGTTCTTC
CDR3: CASSPTTGRQYNEQFF

J: TRBJ2-1
size: .
V: TRBV24-1
D: TRBD2
DNA: TGTGCCACCAGTGATTCTCGGGGGGGCGTCAATGAGCAGTTCTTC
CDR3: CATSDSRGGVNEQFF

J: TRBJ2-1
size: .
V: TRBV19
D: TRBD2
DNA: TGTGCCAGTAGCGACCCCCGGGACTACTCCGGTCGGAATGAGCAGTTCTTC
CDR3: CASSDPRDYSGRNEQFF

J: TRBJ2-1
size: .
V: TRBV7-9
D: TRBD2
DNA: TGTGCCAGCAGTTCTACCGGGACTAGGACCAATGAGCAGTTCTTC
CDR3: CASSSTGTRTNEQFF

J: TRBJ2-2
size: .
V: TRBV10-1
D: .
DNA: TGCGCCAGCAGTCATAGCGGCCACACCGGGGAGCTGTTTTTT
CDR3: CASSHSGHTGELFF

J: TRBJ2-1
size: few
V: TRBV3-1/TRBV3-2
D: .
DNA: TGTGCCAGCAGCCCCCGTAAAGTCGGGACTGCCTTATACAATGAGCAGTTCTTC
CDR3: CASSPRKVGTALYNEQFF

J: TRBJ2-7
size: .
V: TRBV5-1
D: .
DNA: TGCGCCAGCAGCTTGGCCGGTCTGACTTCCTACGAGCAGTACTTC
CDR3: CASSLAGLTSYEQYF